Given below is one TCR beta chain in context. A few counts support this clonotype. The specificity of this receptor is unknown. The record has no base qualities; no much larger clone is one base away. This specimen belongs to a study of regulatory T cells in long-lasting Graves disease (dated by TCRdb to about 2021). Some background on the complete study: To count as having persistent Graves' disease, a patient had to have received antithyroid drug treatment for over 5 years with TSH receptor autoantibodies remaining persistently positive. This study used TCR sequencing and RNA sequencing of peripheral blood to compare persistent Graves' disease patients against newly diagnosed Graves' disease patients. The study was registered as a clinical trial and conducted in China. A total of some 35 samples underwent TCR sequencing, from around 13 patients with persistent Graves' disease and 20 or so patients with newly diagnosed Graves' disease. Persistent Graves' disease patients in the clinical cohort had taken antithyroid drugs for around 11 years on average.

The research as a whole found: The authors noted that the small sample size was a limitation that may lower accuracy. TRBV28, TRBJ1-2 and TRBJ2-5 were preferentially used in persistent disease, while TRBV20-1 and TRBJ2-1 were favored in newly diagnosed disease. Persistent patients shared more public clonotypes among themselves (2,741) than newly diagnosed patients did (more than 950). Only the TCR beta chain was sequenced and analyzed. Only peripheral blood was studied, because thyroid tissue, the primary lesion, was inaccessible. Compared with newly diagnosed patients, persistent Graves' disease patients had lower TCR Shannon entropy and fewer highly expanded clones, which suggests clonal expansion.

Library prep was done by multiplex PCR. Reads for this sample came from an Illumina HiSeq 4000. CDR3 regions were amplified by Arm-PCR with iRepertoire HTBI primers to construct TCR beta libraries. Gel purification was performed on PCR products prior to sequencing. On the study's bioinformatics: Gene usage analysis of CDR3 amino acid clonotypes used the approximately 56 TRBV and more than 13 TRBJ segments found across samples. COPE and FqMerger were used to merge filtered high-quality paired reads into contigs. BLAST was used to align contigs to the IMGT TRBV, TRBD and TRBJ reference genes, and CDR3 was defined following IMGT. Clonotypes above 0.1% frequency were classified as highly expanded clones. Shannon entropy was used to measure repertoire diversity, and the Gini coefficient was used to measure V-J evenness. A clonotype was considered public if more than one individual shared it. TCRdb itself trimmed the public reads at Q25 with fastp, ran MiXCR and retained productive beta chains. Rows are unified per CDR3 protein, each entry keeping the most common DNA and genes. None of the V and J calls come from the authors' own analysis; TCRdb made them. This sample lists around 460,000 distinct CDR3 sequences; about 20% were detected once. The ten largest make up around 13% of the sample.

The time point tag for this specimen amounts to: persistent/refractory GD, antithyroid drugs over 5 years with positive TRAb. For both TCR sequencing and RNA sequencing, RNA was extracted from PBMCs in TRIzol. Graves' disease was diagnosed according to American Thyroid Association guidelines. Patients for the study were recruited at an endocrinology department in Xi'an, China. From each patient, around 9.3 milliliters of peripheral blood was collected into an EDTA anticoagulant tube. Ficoll Paque Plus density gradient separation was used to isolate PBMCs, and no further T cell sorting was performed. An Agilent 2100 Bioanalyzer and agarose gel were used to assess RNA quality, and a NanoDrop 2000 was used to measure RNA concentration. For CDR1 and CDR2, the germline V gene lists MNHNS and SASEGT. V has 6 bases trimmed and J has 4 bases trimmed; junction bases matching no gene number 7. The cysteine opens and the phenylalanine closes a CDR3 of 15 amino acids. Of the read, only the CDR3 DNA is kept; its 45 bases are in frame from base 1.

This sample comprised peripheral blood mononuclear cells (PBMCs), obtained when the disease was refractory, from a patient treated with antithyroid drugs. In this chain, TRBV6-1 is recombined with TRBJ2-2; a stretch of 8 junction bases matches TRBD1. The sequence derives from a female donor with Graves disease. The CDR3 reads as follows: CASRAPGGITGELFF. The DNA sequence reads TGTGCCAGCAGAGCCCCAGGGGGCATCACCGGGGAGCTGTTTTTT.